The text below deals with one T cell receptor beta chain. Its specificity is unknown. The sample is drawn from a study of T cell responses to AZD1222 COVID-19 vaccine. Study information: Pooling of second doses given at about 4 or about 12 weeks was done.

The CDR3 runs to 15 residues. After removal of 2 bases from V and 4 bases from J, the junction contained 4 bases not matched to a gene. CDR1 and CDR2 (germline): SNHLY, FYNNEI. Some clones are missing from TCRdb's copy, which holds only in-frame ones; the method was immunoSEQ multiplex PCR. The table records 100,000 to 150,000 clones, roughly 89% of them present only once. Study-wide results and caveats: Increased Spike-specific TCR breadth and depth were observed after two AZD1222 doses.

This rearrangement joins TRBV2 to TRBJ1-4; 7 bases agree with TRBD1. The receptor's source is an adult in good health. This sample comprised peripheral blood, obtained on day 0 of AZD1222 vaccination. DNA for the CDR3: TGTGCCAGCAGTGAACAGGGGGTGGTTAATGAAAAACTGTTTTTT. Translated: CASSEQGVVNEKLFF.